This T cell receptor beta chain was captured in a study of blood T cell repertoires in COVID-19. Background on the study: Spain, Italy and the United States supplied samples that represented acute and convalescent COVID-19. The analysed material was cDNA or gDNA that came from T cells, B-cell-depleted T cells, or PBMCs.

V shed 5 bases and J 3 bases; nucleotides not matched to a gene: 3. This CDR3 contains 15 residues. Germline lookup yields CDR1 SGHVS and CDR2 FNYEAQ. During active infection, Seattle patients enrolled and were then monitored through disease. In the original processing: Amplification of reference gene primers was used by the study to estimate nucleated cell counts. Data came from immunoSEQ multiplex PCR; TCRdb stores just in-frame clones and leaves some out. For V, J and clone size, that table is used; D and trimming come from the DNA. The sample has roughly 410,000 clones; 87% are singletons. The receptor's source is an older woman with COVID-19, enrolled during active disease. Source material: peripheral blood. The rearrangement links TRBV7-6 to TRBJ2-2, with TRBD1 matching 10 bases. CDR3 amino acids: CASSRGTGDTGELFF. The CDR3 nucleotides are TGTGCCAGCAGCCGAGGGACAGGGGACACCGGGGAGCTGTTTTTT.